This TCR beta chain stems from a study of blood T cell repertoires in COVID-19. Under the authors' procedure: Amplification of reference gene primers provided the estimated nucleated cell counts. Libraries were prepared by immunoSEQ multiplex PCR; TCRdb keeps only in-frame clonotypes and omits some of them. V, J and clone size are taken as reported in that table, and D and trimming were inferred from the DNA itself. The sample has about 240,000 clones; 82% are singletons. V shed 4 bases and J 7 bases; nucleotides not matched to a gene: 9. The CDR3 is 16 residues long. In germline, CDR1 is SGHRS, CDR2 YFSETQ.

This chain uses TRBV5-1 with TRBJ2-1; 12 bases match TRBD1. Material: peripheral blood. The receptor comes from a woman of 80 years or more with COVID-19, enrolled during active disease. Here the CDR3 reads CASSRGRDRGPNEQFF. The CDR3 bases are TGCGCCAGCAGCCGTGGCCGGGACAGGGGGCCGAATGAGCAGTTCTTC. Combining the CDR3 with reference TRBV5-1 and TRBJ2-1 gives the whole variable domain KAGVTQTPRYLIKTRGQQVTLSCSPISGHRSVSWYQQTPGQGLQFLFEYFSETQRNKGNFPGRFSGRQFSNSRSEMNVSTLELGDSALYLCASSRGRDRGPNEQFFGPGTRLTVL.